These T cell receptor beta chains were read from a single sample in a study of PD-1 blockade in classical Hodgkin lymphoma. Generated by immunoSEQ multiplex PCR, the TCRdb table keeps only in-frame clones and is missing some. The sample has 42,000 or so clones; about 85% are singletons. The material sequenced was peripheral blood mononuclear cells (PBMCs), taken before the second cycle of nivolumab. The receptor set was obtained from a human donor with classical Hodgkin lymphoma. CDR3s include the opening cysteine and the closing phenylalanine or tryptophan. The order of the fields is clone size, CDR3 length, D gene, V gene, J gene, CDR3 DNA, CDR3 protein. A D gene is named only where the DNA matches it firmly. Not all rows give a size; the values are once, few, many and, for expanded clones, a class.

>.|12|.|TRBV6-5|TRBJ1-1
TGTGCCAGCAGTTACTACAACACTGAAGCTTTCTTT
CASSYYNTEAFF
>.|13|.|TRBV7-6|TRBJ1-2
TGTGCCAGCAGCTCCCCGGGAGCCTATGGCTACACCTTC
CASSSPGAYGYTF
>few|13|.|TRBV7-9|TRBJ1-3
TGTGCCAGCAGCAAGGGGGGCGGAAACACCATATATTTT
CASSKGGGNTIYF
>.|13|TRBD1|TRBV5-6|TRBJ1-2
TGTGCCAGCAGCTTCGGGACAGTGAATGGCTACACCTTC
CASSFGTVNGYTF
>.|16|.|TRBV18|TRBJ1-6
TGTGCCAGCTCACCCATCGAGACAGGAGTTAATTCACCCCTCCACTTT
CASSPIETGVNSPLHF
>.|14|TRBD2|TRBV28|TRBJ2-1
TGTGCCAGCTTAAGCGGACTAGCGTACAATGAGCAGTTCTTC
CASLSGLAYNEQFF
>few|15|TRBD2|TRBV2|TRBJ2-7
TGTGCCAGCAGCACTAGCGGGGGGGCGGCAAACGAGCAGTACTTC
CASSTSGGAANEQYF
>.|17|TRBD2|TRBV7-8|TRBJ2-1
TGTGCCAGCAGCCAAAACCCCGGGACTAGCGGTTACAATGAGCAGTTCTTC
CASSQNPGTSGYNEQFF
>.|18|TRBD1|TRBV19|TRBJ1-3
TGTGCCAGTAGTATATTGCGGACAGGGGCCGGCTCTGGAAACACCATATATTTT
CASSILRTGAGSGNTIYF
>.|16|.|TRBV25-1|TRBJ2-7
TGTGCCAGCAGTGAAGGGCTCCCCCGGGGAACCTACGAGCAGTACTTC
CASSEGLPRGTYEQYF
>.|19|.|TRBV29-1|TRBJ1-1
TGCAGCGTTGTAAAAAGGCGCGGGGGCGGGGGGCTCATGAACACTGAAGCTTTCTTT
CSVVKRRGGGGLMNTEAFF
>.|16|TRBD2|TRBV11-2|TRBJ2-5
TGTGCCTCGGGGGCTAGCGGGGGTCTGGCGAGGGAGACCCAGTACTTC
CASGASGGLARETQYF
>.|14|.|TRBV5-1|TRBJ1-1
TGCGCCAGCAGCAAAAGACAGATGAACACTGAAGCTTTCTTT
CASSKRQMNTEAFF
>.|13|.|TRBV7-2|TRBJ2-7
TGTGCCAGCAGCAGGACGGTGTCCTACGAGCAGTACTTC
CASSRTVSYEQYF
>.|17|.|TRBV6-1|TRBJ2-5
TGTGCCAGCAGTGAAAGGGACCGGGGAGGGGGCCAAGAGACCCAGTACTTC
CASSERDRGGGQETQYF
>.|14|.|TRBV28|TRBJ2-5
TGTGCCAGCAGTTCTGTAGGCAGGTTAGAGACCCAGTACTTC
CASSSVGRLETQYF
>.|15|TRBD1|TRBV5-1|TRBJ2-7
TGCGCCAGCAGTCGCTTAGGACAGGGGGCCCACGAGCAGTACTTC
CASSRLGQGAHEQYF
>.|16|TRBD1|TRBV4-1|TRBJ1-1
TGCGCCAGCAGCCAAGACAGGACAGGGGCATGGACTGAAGCTTTCTTT
CASSQDRTGAWTEAFF
>.|15|.|TRBV10-2|TRBJ2-3
TGCGCCAGCAGGACGGGAAGGGGTAGCACAGATACGCAGTATTTT
CASRTGRGSTDTQYF
>.|15|.|TRBV4-1|TRBJ2-2
TGCGCCAGCAGCCAAGATCGCGTGTACACCGGGGAGCTGTTTTTT
CASSQDRVYTGELFF
>.|15|.|TRBV5-1|TRBJ2-3
TGCGCCAGCAGCTTGAATACTGGGGCCACAGATACGCAGTATTTT
CASSLNTGATDTQYF
>.|14|TRBD2|TRBV29-1|TRBJ2-7
TGCAGCGTATCCGGGGGGGAGGGTAAGAACGAGCAGTACTTC
CSVSGGEGKNEQYF
>.|17|TRBD1|TRBV2|TRBJ1-2
TGTGCCAGCAACTACCTAGGACAGGGTAAAACTCGGTATGGCTACACCTTC
CASNYLGQGKTRYGYTF
>.|15|TRBD1|TRBV2|TRBJ2-5
TGTGCCAGCAGTACGGACAGGGGGGGGCAAGAGACCCAGTACTTC
CASSTDRGGQETQYF
>.|17|TRBD2|TRBV27|TRBJ2-3
TGTGCCAGCAGTTTATCTGTGACTAGCGGCCACACAGATACGCAGTATTTT
CASSLSVTSGHTDTQYF
>once|13|TRBD1|TRBV18|TRBJ2-5
TGTGCCAGCTCCAAGGACAGGGAAGAGACCCAGTACTTC
CASSKDREETQYF
>.|15|.|TRBV27|TRBJ2-1
TGTGCCAGCAGCTGGGCAGGGGGGTCCTACAATGAGCAGTTCTTC
CASSWAGGSYNEQFF
>.|16|TRBD1|TRBV11-2|TRBJ2-3
TGTGCCAGCAGCGCCCCCGGGACAGGGAGATCAGATACGCAGTATTTT
CASSAPGTGRSDTQYF
>.|15|.|TRBV27|TRBJ2-3
TGTGCCAGCAGTTTAGGGGGGTATAGAACAGATACGCAGTATTTT
CASSLGGYRTDTQYF
>.|17|.|TRBV9|TRBJ1-2
TGTGCCAGCAGCGTAGCGACTGACAAGGGGCGCGAGAATGGCTACACCTTC
CASSVATDKGRENGYTF
>.|14|.|TRBV6-5|TRBJ1-4
TGTGCCAGCAGTTACACTAGGGGGTCTGAAAAACTGTTTTTT
CASSYTRGSEKLFF
>.|14|TRBD1|TRBV6-1|TRBJ2-7
TGTGCCAGCAGTGAAGGGGGACAGGGCGGGGAGCAGTACTTC
CASSEGGQGGEQYF
>.|15|TRBD1|TRBV7-2|TRBJ1-1
TGTGCCAGCAGCACCCAGACAGGGGGCGGCACTGAAGCTTTCTTT
CASSTQTGGGTEAFF
>.|14|.|TRBV2|TRBJ2-1
TGTGCCAGCAGTGAAATAGGGGGTAGGAATGAGCAGTTCTTC
CASSEIGGRNEQFF
>.|16|TRBD2|TRBV5-3|TRBJ2-1
TGTGCCAGAAGCTTGGCCCTGGCGGGGGGCGACAATGAGCAGTTCTTC
CARSLALAGGDNEQFF
>.|14|TRBD1|TRBV5-4|TRBJ1-1
TGTGCCAGCAGCTTCCGGGACAGGGTCACTGAAGCTTTCTTT
CASSFRDRVTEAFF
>.|15|.|TRBV2|TRBJ2-1
TGTGCCAGCAGCGACGGCCTCACCTCCTACAATGAGCAGTTCTTC
CASSDGLTSYNEQFF
>.|15|.|TRBV6-1|TRBJ1-1
TGTGCCAGCAGTGACCGATGGGTAAGAGGGGCTGAAGCTTTCTTT
CASSDRWVRGAEAFF
>.|15|.|TRBV4-1|TRBJ2-5
TGCGCCAGCAGCCAAGATCCGGGGCGGAGGGAGACCCAGTACTTC
CASSQDPGRRETQYF
>once|15|TRBD2|TRBV5-6|TRBJ2-3
TGTGCCAGCAGCTTGGGACTAGCGGGCACAGATACGCAGTATTTT
CASSLGLAGTDTQYF
>.|13|.|TRBV7-8|TRBJ1-1
TGTGCCAGCAGCTTAAGACAGGTTACTGAAGCTTTCTTT
CASSLRQVTEAFF
>.|13|.|TRBV6-5|TRBJ2-3
TGTGCCAGCAGTTACCAGCACACAGATACGCAGTATTTT
CASSYQHTDTQYF
>.|15|TRBD1|TRBV27|TRBJ1-2
TGTGCCAGCAGTTACCGGGACAGCCCGTTCTATGGCTACACCTTC
CASSYRDSPFYGYTF
>.|16|.|TRBV7-8|TRBJ1-1
TGTGCCAGCAGCCAAGAGATTGGGGGACTGGGGACTGAAGCTTTCTTT
CASSQEIGGLGTEAFF
>.|16|.|TRBV9|TRBJ2-2
TGTGCCAGCAGCCCCAACCCTCAGGGTCAGGCCGGGGAGCTGTTTTTT
CASSPNPQGQAGELFF
>.|17|TRBD2|TRBV28|TRBJ2-1
TGTGCCAGCAGCCCCGGCCCGCTAGCGGGAGGGTACAATGAGCAGTTCTTC
CASSPGPLAGGYNEQFF
>.|14|.|TRBV5-1|TRBJ2-1
TGCGCCAGCAGCTTTTATGCCCAATACAATGAGCAGTTCTTC
CASSFYAQYNEQFF
>.|13|.|TRBV6-1|TRBJ2-1
TGTGCCAGCAGTGGGCGCTTATACAATGAGCAGTTCTTC
CASSGRLYNEQFF
>.|17|TRBD2|TRBV15|TRBJ2-2
TGTGCCACCAGCAGGAAGATTAGCGGGAGAGGGGACGGGGAGCTGTTTTTT
CATSRKISGRGDGELFF
>.|17|.|TRBV6-1|TRBJ1-4
TGTGCCAGCAGTGAATGGAGGAGGGGAGGCCTAAATGAAAAACTGTTTTTT
CASSEWRRGGLNEKLFF
>.|16|TRBD1|TRBV9|TRBJ2-5
TGTGCCAGCAGCGTAGGACCCGGACAGGGGGGAGAGACCCAGTACTTC
CASSVGPGQGGETQYF
>.|15|TRBD1|TRBV5-6|TRBJ2-3
TGTGCCAGCAGCTTGGGCAGGGGGCTGACAGATACGCAGTATTTT
CASSLGRGLTDTQYF
>.|14|TRBD1|TRBV6-1|TRBJ2-5
TGTGCCAGCAGTGGATCGACAGGGAGAGAGACCCAGTACTTC
CASSGSTGRETQYF
>.|13|.|TRBV14|TRBJ1-1
TGTGCCAGCAGCCAAGATGAACAAAGCAAAGCTTTCTTT
CASSQDEQSKAFF
>.|13|TRBD1|TRBV10-3|TRBJ2-7
TGTGCCATCACGACAGGGAACTCCTACGAGCAGTACTTC
CAITTGNSYEQYF
>.|13|.|TRBV6-6|TRBJ2-7
TGTGCCAGCAGTTACCGGGAGTTCTACGAGCAGTACTTC
CASSYREFYEQYF
>.|12|.|TRBV7-2|TRBJ2-7
TGTGCCAGCAGCCGCCAAGGGTACGAGCAGTACTTC
CASSRQGYEQYF
>.|15|TRBD1|TRBV5-1|TRBJ2-1
TGCGCCAGCAGCGCAACAGGGGCGCTTGGCAATGAGCAGTTCTTC
CASSATGALGNEQFF